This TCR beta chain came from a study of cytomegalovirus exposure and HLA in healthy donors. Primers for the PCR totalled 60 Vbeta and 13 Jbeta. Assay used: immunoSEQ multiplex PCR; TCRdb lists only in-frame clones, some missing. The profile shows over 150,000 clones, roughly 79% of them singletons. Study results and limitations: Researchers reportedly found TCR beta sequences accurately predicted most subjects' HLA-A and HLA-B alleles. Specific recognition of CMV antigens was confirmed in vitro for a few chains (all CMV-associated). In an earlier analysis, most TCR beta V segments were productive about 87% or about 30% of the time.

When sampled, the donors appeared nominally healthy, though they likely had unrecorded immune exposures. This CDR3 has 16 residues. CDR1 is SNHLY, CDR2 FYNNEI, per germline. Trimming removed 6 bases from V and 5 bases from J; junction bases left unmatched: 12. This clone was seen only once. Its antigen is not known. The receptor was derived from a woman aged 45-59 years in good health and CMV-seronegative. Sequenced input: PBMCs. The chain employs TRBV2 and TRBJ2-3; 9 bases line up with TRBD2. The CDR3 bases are TGTGCCAGCAGGACTGGCGGGAGGGCCATTAGAGATACGCAGTATTTT. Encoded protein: CASRTGGRAIRDTQYF.